This T cell receptor (beta chain) was sequenced during a study of vaccination and CD4 T cells after COVID-19. Study results and limitations: A median approximately 86% of convalescent patients' SARS-CoV-2-reactive clones emerged only after vaccination. Within the convalescent patients, spike mono-reactivity was found in 304 of 307 vaccine-specific clones. A nonsignificant rise from roughly 22 to 38 was seen in the median number of SARS-CoV-2-reactive clonotypes.

A remark on this clonotype: Its antigen is undetermined.

Oncomine TCR Beta short-read sequencing was applied to DNA from cultured CD4+ T cells. TCRdb used MiXCR to reprocess the PCR reads, holding one entry per CDR3 protein. Of about 20,000 distinct CDR3 sequences in the sample, over 45% were seen once. Treatment reported: roughly ten-day PBMC culture with coronavirus spike peptide pools or control peptides (ViraFEST assay). Sequenced material: cultured CD4+ T cells from blood. The receptor was isolated from a human donor with COVID-19.

CDR3 amino acids: CATSRDGSNQPQHF. The CDR3 coding sequence is TGTGCCACCAGTAGGGACGGGTCAAATCAGCCCCAGCATTTT. The rearrangement links TRBV24-1 to TRBJ1-5; the D gene is possibly TRBD1 (5 bases). The V gene's germline CDR1 is KGHDR and CDR2 SFDVKD. This CDR3 has 14 residues. The ends were cut back, 6 bases at V and 4 bases at J, with 12 bases in the middle.